In its sample, the clone carrying this TCR beta chain was seen a few times. These data belong to a study of blood T cell repertoires in COVID-19. Overall study context: Sources were T cells, B-cell-depleted T cells, or PBMCs; the material itself was cDNA or gDNA.

Methods used by the authors: Reference gene primer amplification in the assay estimated nucleated cell counts. Assay used: immunoSEQ multiplex PCR; TCRdb lists only in-frame clones, some missing. V, J and clone size are those of that table, while D and trimming were read from the DNA. The sample holds more than 95,000 clones, around nine tenths seen once. Germline CDR1 is SGHRS and CDR2 is YFSETQ. This CDR3 has 15 amino acids. V was pared by 1 base and J by 2 bases, with 6 bases of the junction left unmatched. Source material: peripheral blood. The source of this sequence is a human donor in a cohort sampled during active COVID-19. The chain links TRBV5-1 to TRBJ2-7, with TRBD2 matching over 7 bases. CDR3 DNA sequence: TGCGCCAGCAGCTTGAGCCTAGCGGCCACCTACGAGCAGTACTTC. Translating it yields CASSLSLAATYEQYF.